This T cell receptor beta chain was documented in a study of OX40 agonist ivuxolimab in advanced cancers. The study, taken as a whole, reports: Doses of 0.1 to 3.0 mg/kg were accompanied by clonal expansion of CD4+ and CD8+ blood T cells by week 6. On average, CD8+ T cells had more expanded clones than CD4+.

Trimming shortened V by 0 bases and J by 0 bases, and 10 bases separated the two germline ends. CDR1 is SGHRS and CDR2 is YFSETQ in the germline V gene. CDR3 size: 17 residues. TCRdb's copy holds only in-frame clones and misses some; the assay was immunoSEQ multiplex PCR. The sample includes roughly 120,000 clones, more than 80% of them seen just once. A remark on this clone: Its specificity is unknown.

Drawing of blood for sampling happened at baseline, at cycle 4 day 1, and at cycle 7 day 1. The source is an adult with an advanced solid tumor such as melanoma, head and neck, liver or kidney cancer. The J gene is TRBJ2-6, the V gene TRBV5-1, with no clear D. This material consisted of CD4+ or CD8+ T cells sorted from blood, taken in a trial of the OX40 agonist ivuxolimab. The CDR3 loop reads CASSLAGQSSGANVLTF. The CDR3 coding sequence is TGCGCCAGCAGCTTGGCCGGGCAAAGCTCTGGGGCCAACGTCCTGACTTTC.